This T cell receptor beta chain was profiled in a study of Graves' ophthalmopathy and Graves' hyperthyroidism. This clonotype was counted only a few times. CDR3 length: 14 residues. J lost 7 bases, V lost 2 bases, and 7 bases had no gene match. Other autoimmune diseases, uncontrolled infections, pregnancy and lactation each led to patient exclusion. Beta-chain TCR CDR3 regions were amplified from RNA transcripts. Scientists carried out first-round RT-PCR using HTBI primers and then a second-round multiplex PCR. TCRdb independently ran MiXCR on the multiplex PCR reads; one entry per CDR3 protein. The data show some 750,000 distinct CDR3 sequences, with roughly two fifths seen just once and 35% to 55% held by the top ten.

The chain recombines TRBV12-3 or TRBV12-4 with TRBJ1-2, with 7 positions matching TRBD1. Material: peripheral blood. This sequence originates from an adult man with Graves' ophthalmopathy. The DNA of the CDR3 is TGTGCCAGCAGTTTAAACAGGGGCGCGGTTGGCTACACCTTC. Translating it yields CASSLNRGAVGYTF.